This T cell receptor beta chain was obtained from a study of cytomegalovirus exposure and HLA in healthy donors. V lost 3 bases and J lost 1, with 13 bases in between. From germline, CDR1 is SGDLS and CDR2 YYNGEE. The length of the CDR3 is 15 residues. About this clone: What it binds is unknown.

13 Jbeta primers and 60 Vbeta primers were used for the PCR. As processed by the authors: Unique TCR beta chains numbered roughly 83 million in a later analysis, with about 9.9 million shared. Here immunoSEQ multiplex PCR was the method, and the copy in TCRdb shows in-frame clones only, minus some. The V and J calls and clone size are taken from that table; D and trimming were inferred from the DNA. The sample lists some 120,000 clones; 75% to 85% were seen once. Study-wide results and caveats: The study flagged some 170 TCR beta chains as cytomegalovirus-associated. Immune exposure information available was restricted to CMV serostatus. A previous analysis found most TCR beta V segments productive roughly 90% or roughly 30% of the time.

This sequence joins TRBV9 and TRBJ1-1, with D perhaps matching TRBD1 (6 bases). The receptor was isolated from a man aged 25-40 years in good health and CMV-seronegative. What was sequenced was PBMCs. The CDR3, as DNA: TGTGCCAGCAGCGCCAGGGGAGGGGCGAACACTGAAGCTTTCTTT. Translation: CASSARGGANTEAFF. The full variable domain, its missing parts supplied by reference TRBV9 and TRBJ1-1, is DSGVTQTPKHLITATGQRVTLRCSPRSGDLSVYWYQQSLDQGLQFLIQYYNGEERAKGNILERFSAQQFPDLHSELNLSSLELGDSALYFCASSARGGANTEAFFGQGTRLTVV.